This T cell receptor beta chain was documented in a study of molecular identifiers for immune sequencing clone quantification. Study-wide context: Four of five RNA aliquots from around 18,000 or 91,000 naive CD8 T cells were sequenced.

A CD8+CD4-CCR7+CD45RA+ gate was used to sort naive CD8 T cells. The ends were cut back, 3 bases at V and 3 bases at J, with 5 bases in the middle. The CDR3 runs to 12 residues. Findings and limits, study-wide: Effector cells had over 98% of their molecules in clones above 20 RNA copies, while naive cells had under 1%.

TCRdb redid the calling of the PCR reads with MiXCR, one entry per CDR3 protein. The sample gives fewer than 45,000 distinct CDR3 sequences, around 18% of which show up once; about 7% is in the top ten. This clonotype was counted ten times or more. Its antigen is undetermined. The V gene is TRBV12-3 or TRBV12-4, the J gene TRBJ1-1; unclear D gene. This receptor was identified in a human donor in good health. Some libraries in this study had Jurkat cell RNA spiked in. The sample taken for sequencing was naive CD8+ T cells from blood, with Jurkat cell RNA spiked in. This sample's subset: FACS-sorted CD8+CD4-CCR7+CD45RA+ naive T cells. The CDR3 DNA reads as TGTGCCAGCAGTTTTTGGGACACTGAAGCTTTCTTT. Protein product: CASSFWDTEAFF.